This TCR beta chain was recovered during a study of T cell repertoires in cytomegalovirus infection. Study overall: Peptides in the study included HLA-C-restricted and HLA-B-restricted CMV epitopes. It can be stated that public TCR beta signatures indicated CMV infection as well as a matching HLA type.

Study outcomes and limitations: What dominated the ex vivo response were HLA-C-restricted CMV-specific TCR beta clonotypes. Identification of carriers of CMV plus the relevant HLA was achieved through cumulative public TCR beta family frequency.

Regarding this clonotype: Antigen specificity is unknown.

TCRdb reprocessed the reads via MiXCR and lists one record per CDR3 protein. This sample has more than 65,000 distinct CDR3 sequences, with approximately 45% found just once. CDR3 length: 16 residues. In germline, CDR1 is SGHTA, CDR2 FQGTGA. V gave up 3 bases and J gave up 0 bases, with 12 bases separating them. The genes are TRBV7-3 and TRBJ2-1; weak D call: TRBD2 (6 bases). The sequence derives from a human donor in good health (CMV status not recorded). Some clones in this sample may be carry-over from other donors' samples. The sequences come from CD8+ T cells from cultured PBMCs, collected from culture after CMV antigen stimulation. The CDR3 is CASSLDSGSSYNEQFF. Written as DNA, the CDR3 is TGTGCCAGCAGCTTGGATAGCGGCAGCTCCTACAATGAGCAGTTCTTC.